A selection of T cell receptor beta chains follows, all from one sample in a study of T cell changes during pregnancy in multiple sclerosis. Profiled with immunoSEQ multiplex PCR; TCRdb holds only in-frame clones, not every one. The table lists approximately 22,000 clones, more than 75% of them singletons. The sequencing used CD4+ T cells from peripheral blood mononuclear cells, collected in the first trimester of pregnancy. These receptors were obtained from a female donor in good health, enrolled as a control in a pregnancy study. CDR3s include the opening cysteine and the closing phenylalanine or tryptophan. Fields, in order: V gene, clone size, J gene, D gene, CDR3 protein, CDR3 DNA. The D gene is left open where the match is weak. Clone size is not always given. Where it is, it says once, few, many or a class for expanded clones.

>TRBV5-1|.|TRBJ2-5|.
CASSLGGPGETQYF
TGCGCCAGCAGCTTGGGGGGGCCGGGTGAGACCCAGTACTTC
>TRBV5-1|.|TRBJ1-2|TRBD1
CASSLGEGGVYGYTF
TGCGCCAGCAGCTTGGGGGAAGGGGGCGTATACGGCTACACCTTC
>TRBV6-5|.|TRBJ2-1|.
CASRGGGSYNEQFF
TGTGCCAGCAGGGGTGGCGGAAGCTACAATGAGCAGTTCTTC
>TRBV15|.|TRBJ2-1|.
CATSRDGTQAYNEQFF
TGTGCCACCAGCAGAGATGGGACTCAGGCCTACAATGAGCAGTTCTTC
>TRBV28|.|TRBJ1-1|.
CASSFLKGGGTEAFF
TGTGCCAGCAGTTTCCTTAAGGGCGGGGGAACTGAAGCTTTCTTT
>TRBV5-1|.|TRBJ2-7|TRBD2
CASSSQGPGGGYEQYF
TGCGCCAGCAGCTCCCAGGGCCCCGGGGGGGGCTACGAGCAGTACTTC
>TRBV4-2|.|TRBJ2-1|.
CASSQEPSGSANNEQFF
TGTGCCAGCAGCCAAGAACCCTCCGGGAGCGCCAACAATGAGCAGTTCTTC
>TRBV2|.|TRBJ1-1|TRBD1
CASSGRDSAMNTEAFF
TGTGCCAGCAGTGGCCGGGACAGCGCCATGAACACTGAAGCTTTCTTT
>TRBV28|.|TRBJ2-7|TRBD2
CASSQYLMTSGPYEQYF
TGTGCCAGCAGCCAATACCTTATGACTAGCGGGCCCTACGAGCAGTACTTC
>TRBV19|.|TRBJ2-7|.
CASSIAGLSEQYF
TGTGCCAGTAGTATAGCAGGATTGAGCGAGCAGTACTTC
>TRBV7-6|.|TRBJ2-1|TRBD2
CASSPLRTSGRAYNEQFF
TGTGCCAGCAGCCCCCTAAGGACTAGCGGGAGGGCCTACAATGAGCAGTTCTTC
>TRBV6-1|.|TRBJ2-7|.
CASREGLTFKQYF
TGTGCCAGCAGGGAGGGACTGACATTTAAGCAGTACTTC
>TRBV5-6|.|TRBJ2-2|TRBD2
CASSFTSGSNTGELFF
TGTGCCAGCAGCTTTACTAGCGGATCGAACACCGGGGAGCTGTTTTTT
>TRBV9|.|TRBJ2-1|.
CASSVRGGPRNEQFF
TGTGCCAGCAGCGTCCGCGGGGGCCCACGGAATGAGCAGTTCTTC
>TRBV2|.|TRBJ2-7|TRBD1
CASTKQGLSEQYF
TGTGCCAGCACCAAACAGGGGTTATCCGAGCAGTACTTC
>TRBV15|.|TRBJ2-7|.
CATSRNRYEQYF
TGTGCCACCAGCAGGAACAGGTACGAGCAGTACTTC
>TRBV7-2|.|TRBJ2-5|TRBD1
CASSLSQGLGEETQYF
TGTGCCAGCAGCTTATCACAGGGGCTCGGGGAAGAGACCCAGTACTTC
>TRBV5-1|.|TRBJ1-4|.
CASSLGDTNEKLFF
TGCGCCAGCAGCTTAGGGGATACTAATGAAAAACTGTTTTTT
>TRBV2|.|TRBJ2-1|TRBD1
CASWTGTSYNEQFF
TGTGCCAGTTGGACAGGAACTAGCTACAATGAGCAGTTCTTC
>TRBV6-1|.|TRBJ2-7|TRBD2
CASTSGSTSASEQYF
TGTGCCAGCACTAGCGGGTCCACGAGTGCGTCCGAGCAGTACTTC
>TRBV19|.|TRBJ2-1|TRBD2
CASSIAALAGGSEQFF
TGTGCCAGTAGTATAGCGGCCCTAGCGGGGGGGAGTGAGCAGTTCTTC
>TRBV6-5|.|TRBJ2-7|TRBD1
CASSYDRGPPYEQYF
TGTGCCAGCAGTTACGACAGGGGGCCCCCGTACGAGCAGTACTTC
>TRBV4-1|.|TRBJ2-7|TRBD2
CASSQRTSGAPSSYEQYF
TGCGCCAGCAGCCAGAGGACTAGCGGGGCTCCAAGCTCCTACGAGCAGTACTTC
>TRBV29-1|.|TRBJ2-2|.
CSVNQGPGELFF
TGCAGCGTAAATCAGGGGCCCGGGGAGCTGTTTTTT
>TRBV28|.|TRBJ1-1|.
CASKELNTEAFF
TGTGCCAGCAAGGAGTTGAACACTGAAGCTTTCTTT
>TRBV21-1|.|TRBJ2-1|.
CASTGGWRNEQFF
TGTGCCAGTACAGGGGGCTGGAGGAATGAGCAGTTCTTC
>TRBV28|.|TRBJ2-3|.
CASNLSGKRTDTQYF
TGTGCCAGCAACCTTAGCGGAAAGCGCACAGATACGCAGTATTTT
>TRBV4-1|.|TRBJ2-7|TRBD1
CASSQYDRAYEQYF
TGCGCCAGCAGCCAATATGACAGGGCCTACGAGCAGTACTTC
>TRBV6-5|.|TRBJ2-5|.
CASSYSNGGRETQYF
TGTGCCAGCAGTTACTCGAACGGGGGAAGGGAGACCCAGTACTTC
>TRBV15|once|TRBJ2-3|.
CATSRALSTDTQYF
TGTGCCACCAGCAGAGCACTGAGCACAGATACGCAGTATTTT
>TRBV10-1|once|TRBJ2-2|.
CASSQQVPGELFF
TGCGCCAGCAGCCAACAGGTCCCCGGGGAGCTGTTTTTT
>TRBV2|.|TRBJ1-4|.
CASSEEAGAGEKLFF
TGTGCCAGCAGTGAGGAGGCCGGAGCGGGTGAAAAACTGTTTTTT